This T cell receptor (beta chain) was found in a study of cytomegalovirus exposure and HLA in healthy donors. Broader study findings: An analysis was carried out later, and it reportedly showed fewer N-insertions in an Asian-associated ancestry cluster than the roughly 670-donor mean. Exclusion as indistinguishable affected some V segments, including TRBV6-2 and TRBV6-3.

Primers included in the PCR were 60 Vbeta and 13 Jbeta primers. The table came from immunoSEQ multiplex PCR; TCRdb's copy has only in-frame clones and leaves some out. The sample contains about 120,000 clones, roughly four fifths of which appear only once. This clone has a handful of counts. The antigen is not known. CDR1 is KGHSH and CDR2 is LQKENI in the germline V gene. The CDR3 sequence is 15 residues long. Trimming left V 6 bases short and J 0 bases short, with 11 bases between. Sequencing was done on a sample of PBMCs. The chain links TRBV18 to TRBJ1-4; D might be TRBD1 (6 bases). This sequence originates from a man in his forties or fifties in good health and CMV-seronegative. The CDR3 DNA reads TGTGCCAGCTCCGGACAGACGGCAACTAATGAAAAACTGTTTTTT. Encoded protein: CASSGQTATNEKLFF.